This T cell receptor beta chain was sequenced in a study of memory CD4+ T cells and cytomegalovirus serostatus. Study background: Donors were healthy Belgian adults, several CMV seropositive and around 23 seronegative. Findings of the study overall: Of 150 to 200 reported CMV TCRbeta sequences, under 80 were found in memory CD4+ repertoires.

A remark on this clone: The antigen is undetermined.

In the authors' methods: Out-of-frame sequences were removed, leaving 2 million to 2.5 million distinct TCRbeta sequences. Measured with immunoSEQ multiplex PCR; TCRdb has only the in-frame clones, and not every one. V, J and clone size were drawn from that table, and D and trimming were deduced from the DNA. Of about 54,000 clones listed, 70% to 80% are singletons. The germline gives CDR1 MNHEY, CDR2 SVGAGI. V lost 7 bases and J 6 bases, leaving 21 bases between the germline ends. CDR3 length: 15 amino acids. Single viable CD3+CD4+CD8-CD45RO+ cells were sorted as the memory CD4+ T cells. This TCR was recovered from an adult in good health and CMV-seropositive. The material sequenced was memory CD4+ T cells from blood. V is TRBV6-5 and J is TRBJ1-1, with D tentatively TRBD1 (5 bases). The CDR3 nucleotides read TGTGCCAGCAAACGCCGAGCAGGGCTCTATCCTGAAGCTTTCTTT. This sequence encodes CASKRRAGLYPEAFF.